The next 3 T cell receptor beta chains were all read from a single sample in a study of blood T cell repertoires in COVID-19. The repertoire was sequenced with immunoSEQ multiplex PCR; TCRdb's copy has only in-frame clones and lacks some. The sample consists of about 200,000 clones, 86% of them appearing once. Sequencing was done on a sample of PBMCs or T cells enriched from blood (not recorded which). The receptors originated from a woman between 25 and 40 years old who had been exposed to COVID-19.

The chain has TRBV5-6 and TRBJ2-7; D gene uncertain. The CDR3 covers 12 residues. The germline CDR1 and CDR2 sequences are SGHDT and YYEEEE. V lost 0 bases and J 2 bases, leaving 3 bases between the germline ends. Here the CDR3 reads CASSLATYEQYF. DNA for the CDR3: TGTGCCAGCAGCTTGGCCACCTACGAGCAGTACTTC.

V is TRBV27 and J is TRBJ1-6, with a weak D call TRBD1 (5 bases). Germline V gene lookup returns CDR1 MNHEY and CDR2 SMNVEV (reference sequence). The germline V and J ends were trimmed by 6 bases and 0 bases, with 15 bases remaining between them. This CDR3 is built from 17 residues. The CDR3 loop is CASSQSDTRSYNSPLHF. Written as DNA, the CDR3 is TGTGCCAGCAGCCAGTCGGACACCCGCTCCTATAATTCACCCCTCCACTTT.

J is TRBJ2-1 and V is TRBV4-2, with D possibly matching TRBD2 (6 bases). The CDR3 is 19 amino acids. Trimming left V 1 base short and J 0 bases short, with 19 bases between. Germline-derived CDR1 and CDR2 are LGHNA and YNFKEQ. The DNA of the CDR3 is TGTGCCAGCAGCCAAGTCTGGGTTAGCGGAACGAGCTCCTACAATGAGCAGTTCTTC. This translates into CASSQVWVSGTSSYNEQFF.